This TCR beta chain derives from a study of T-cell memory formation after mild COVID-19. J was trimmed by 1 base and V by 7 bases; bases with no gene match: 8. The CDR3 is made up of 15 amino acids. The germline CDR1 and CDR2 sequences are MGHDK and SYGVNS. In this sample, this clonotype turned up a few times. TCRdb fed the 5' RACE reads into MiXCR, producing one record per CDR3 protein. Of hundreds of thousands of distinct CDR3 sequences listed, about 20% were seen once; the top ten hold 8.4%. Sample: PBMCs or a T cell subset sorted from them (not recorded which). V usage is TRBV25-1 and J usage is TRBJ2-3, with 7 bases fitting TRBD2. The source of this sequence is an adult woman who had mild COVID-19 (a few samples of this study predate the infection). Cell type and time point are not known. The CDR3 DNA follows: TGTGCCAGCACCCTGACGGGGGGAGGCACAGATACGCAGTATTTT. This codes for CASTLTGGGTDTQYF.